This T cell receptor (beta chain) comes out of a study of CD8 T cells in Susac syndrome. Reverse transcription used about 0.45 to 1 ug RNA and random hexamers. TCRdb passed the immunoSEQ multiplex PCR reads through MiXCR, listing each CDR3 protein once. The sample comprises approximately 170,000 distinct CDR3 sequences, 90% to 95% of which are singletons, and just over 0.13% rests with the top ten. The germline V gene has CDR1 SGHTA and CDR2 FQGNSA. The CDR3 extends over 19 amino acids. V lost 8 bases and J lost 2; bases outside the gene matches: 22. FACS enriched CD8+ TEMRA cells, while bulk CD8+ and CD4+ were negatively isolated.

Sequencing input: CD4+ T cells from PBMCs. The receptor was derived from a human donor in good health. The chain has TRBV7-2 and TRBJ1-1, with TRBD1 matching 8 bases. The CDR3 protein is CASGESGPFDRGRNTEAFF. Written as DNA, the CDR3 is TGTGCCAGCGGGGAGAGCGGGCCTTTCGACAGGGGACGAAACACTGAAGCTTTCTTT.